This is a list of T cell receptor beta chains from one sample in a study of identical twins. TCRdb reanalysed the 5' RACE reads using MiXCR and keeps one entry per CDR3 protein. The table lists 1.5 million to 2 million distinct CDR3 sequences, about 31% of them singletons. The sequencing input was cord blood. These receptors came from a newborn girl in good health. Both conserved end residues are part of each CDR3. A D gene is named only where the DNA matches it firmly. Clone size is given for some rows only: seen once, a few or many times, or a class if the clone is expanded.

CDR3: CASSYRRLADHNEQFF
DNA: TGTGCCAGCAGTTACCGGAGACTAGCAGATCACAATGAGCAGTTCTTC
V: TRBV6-5
D: TRBD2
J: TRBJ2-1
length: 16
size: few

CDR3: CASSPSSEGYGYTF
DNA: TGTGCCAGCAGTCCCTCCTCCGAGGGCTATGGCTACACCTTC
V: TRBV2
D: .
J: TRBJ1-2
length: 14
size: .

CDR3: CSASGGRKTQYF
DNA: TGCAGTGCTAGCGGGGGGCGGAAGACCCAGTACTTC
V: TRBV20-1
D: .
J: TRBJ2-5
length: 12
size: .

CDR3: CASSRAGEDYEQYF
DNA: TGTGCCAGCAGCCGCGCGGGAGAGGATTACGAGCAGTACTTC
V: TRBV27
D: TRBD2
J: TRBJ2-7
length: 14
size: .

CDR3: CSATRGIATDTQYF
DNA: TGCAGTGCGACGCGGGGGATCGCCACAGATACGCAGTATTTT
V: TRBV20-1
D: TRBD2
J: TRBJ2-3
length: 14
size: few

CDR3: CASSLGRTEYGYTF
DNA: TGTGCCAGCAGCTTAGGTCGGACGGAATATGGCTACACCTTC
V: TRBV7-9
D: .
J: TRBJ1-2
length: 14
size: .

CDR3: CASSQGHRTSGNNEQFF
DNA: TGTGCCAGCAGCCAAGGTCATAGGACTAGCGGAAACAATGAGCAGTTCTTC
V: TRBV14
D: TRBD2
J: TRBJ2-1
length: 17
size: .

CDR3: CASSLEFPGPIGHYEQYF
DNA: TGCGCCAGCAGCTTGGAGTTCCCCGGGCCCATCGGACACTACGAGCAGTACTTC
V: TRBV5-1
D: .
J: TRBJ2-7
length: 18
size: few

CDR3: CSVEPRRTGELFF
DNA: TGCAGCGTTGAACCTAGGCGGACCGGGGAGCTGTTTTTT
V: TRBV29-1
D: .
J: TRBJ2-2
length: 13
size: .

CDR3: CASRTGDLRTEAFF
DNA: TGTGCCAGCAGAACCGGGGACCTACGGACTGAAGCTTTCTTT
V: TRBV6-1
D: .
J: TRBJ1-1
length: 14
size: .

CDR3: CASSQDLTGGYTDTQYF
DNA: TGTGCCAGCAGCCAAGATCTAACGGGAGGGTACACAGATACGCAGTATTTT
V: TRBV3-1
D: TRBD2
J: TRBJ2-3
length: 17
size: .

CDR3: CASRRPGTGTDTQYF
DNA: TGTGCCAGCAGACGCCCCGGGACAGGGACAGATACGCAGTATTTT
V: TRBV12-3/TRBV12-4
D: TRBD1
J: TRBJ2-3
length: 15
size: many

CDR3: CASSYLGGNIQYF
DNA: TGTGCCAGCAGTTACCTAGGCGGAAACATTCAGTACTTC
V: TRBV6-2/TRBV6-3
D: .
J: TRBJ2-4
length: 13
size: many

CDR3: CASSFSPLETQYF
DNA: TGTGCCAGCAGCTTTAGCCCTCTAGAGACCCAGTACTTC
V: TRBV7-2
D: .
J: TRBJ2-5
length: 13
size: .

CDR3: CASSLDHGSGIWETQYF
DNA: TGCGCCAGCAGCTTGGATCATGGTAGCGGGATCTGGGAGACCCAGTACTTC
V: TRBV5-1
D: TRBD2
J: TRBJ2-5
length: 17
size: few

CDR3: CSARWRQGAYEQYF
DNA: TGCAGTGCTAGATGGAGACAGGGGGCCTACGAGCAGTACTTC
V: TRBV20-1
D: TRBD1
J: TRBJ2-7
length: 14
size: .

CDR3: CASSPLIKGDTEAFF
DNA: TGTGCCAGCTCACCACTGATTAAGGGGGACACTGAAGCTTTCTTT
V: TRBV18
D: .
J: TRBJ1-1
length: 15
size: few

CDR3: CASSFRPLAGDQDTQYF
DNA: TGCGCCAGCAGCTTCCGCCCCTTGGCGGGGGACCAAGATACGCAGTATTTT
V: TRBV5-1
D: TRBD2
J: TRBJ2-3
length: 17
size: .

CDR3: CASSEGREVSNEQFF
DNA: TGTGCCAGCAGCGAAGGGCGGGAGGTGAGCAATGAGCAGTTCTTC
V: TRBV9
D: TRBD2
J: TRBJ2-1
length: 15
size: .

CDR3: CASSPPSFYEQYF
DNA: TGTGCCAGCAGTCCCCCCTCTTTCTACGAGCAGTACTTC
V: TRBV27
D: .
J: TRBJ2-7
length: 13
size: .

CDR3: CASSLAGREATYNEQFF
DNA: TGTGCCAGCAGCTTAGCTGGCAGGGAGGCTACCTACAATGAGCAGTTCTTC
V: TRBV7-6
D: .
J: TRBJ2-1
length: 17
size: .

CDR3: CASSEGEGNTGELFF
DNA: TGTGCCAGCAGTGAAGGGGAAGGGAACACCGGGGAGCTGTTTTTT
V: TRBV25-1
D: .
J: TRBJ2-2
length: 15
size: few

CDR3: CASSQDGAGVIWNDEQFF
DNA: TGTGCCAGCAGCCAAGACGGGGCGGGGGTGATATGGAATGATGAGCAGTTCTTC
V: TRBV3-1
D: TRBD2
J: TRBJ2-1
length: 18
size: few

CDR3: CSVPRQGRHYNEQYF
DNA: TGCAGCGTCCCCAGACAGGGTCGGCACTACAATGAGCAGTACTTC
V: TRBV29-1
D: TRBD1
J: TRBJ2-5
length: 15
size: .

CDR3: CASSLNSGTGYNEQFF
DNA: TGTGCCAGCAGCTTGAACTCCGGGACAGGGTACAATGAGCAGTTCTTC
V: TRBV11-3
D: TRBD1
J: TRBJ2-1
length: 16
size: few

CDR3: CASSLSGRGGSNSPLHF
DNA: TGTGCCAGCAGTTTATCCGGGAGAGGGGGCTCGAATTCACCCCTCCACTTT
V: TRBV27
D: TRBD1
J: TRBJ1-6
length: 17
size: .

CDR3: CASSPDRAVNEQFF
DNA: TGTGCCAGCAGCCCCGACAGGGCGGTCAATGAGCAGTTCTTC
V: TRBV12-3/TRBV12-4
D: TRBD1
J: TRBJ2-1
length: 14
size: .

CDR3: CASSGWRVNNEQFF
DNA: TGTGCCAGCAGTGGGTGGCGAGTTAACAATGAGCAGTTCTTC
V: TRBV25-1
D: .
J: TRBJ2-1
length: 14
size: .

CDR3: CASSLRYINQPQHF
DNA: TGTGCCAGCAGTTTAAGGTACATCAATCAGCCCCAGCATTTT
V: TRBV12-3/TRBV12-4
D: .
J: TRBJ1-5
length: 14
size: .

CDR3: CASSSRDYSAWVYNEQFF
DNA: TGTGCCAGCAGTTCCCGGGACTACAGTGCGTGGGTATACAATGAGCAGTTCTTC
V: TRBV28
D: TRBD2
J: TRBJ2-1
length: 18
size: .